The rows below give T cell receptor beta chains drawn from one sample of a study of OX40 agonist ivuxolimab in advanced cancers. Libraries were prepared by immunoSEQ multiplex PCR; TCRdb keeps only in-frame clonotypes and omits some of them. The sample consists of some 44,000 clones, 86% of them appearing once. Sequenced material: CD4+ or CD8+ T cells sorted from blood, taken in a trial of the OX40 agonist ivuxolimab. These receptors all come from an adult with an advanced solid tumor such as melanoma, head and neck, liver or kidney cancer. CDR3s include the opening cysteine and the closing phenylalanine or tryptophan. Each record gives: clone size, D gene, V gene, J gene, CDR3 DNA, CDR3 protein. The D gene is left open where the match is weak. For some rows the clone size is stated as once, few or many, or as a class when expanded; others skip it.

size: .
D: .
V: TRBV10-3
J: TRBJ1-5
DNA: TGTGCCATCAGTGAGGAGGTGGCTGGCAATCAGCCCCAGCATTTT
CDR3: CAISEEVAGNQPQHF

size: .
D: .
V: TRBV9
J: TRBJ2-1
DNA: TGTGCCAGCAGCGTAGAGGGGCGCGAGAATGAGCAGTTCTTC
CDR3: CASSVEGRENEQFF

size: .
D: TRBD2
V: TRBV10-3
J: TRBJ2-2
DNA: TGTGCCATCAGTGAGTCGACTCGACTAGCGGGGGGAGAGAACACCGGGGAGCTGTTTTTT
CDR3: CAISESTRLAGGENTGELFF

size: .
D: .
V: TRBV19
J: TRBJ2-7
DNA: TGTGCCAGTAGTATCGAGAGCTCCTACGAGCAGTACTTC
CDR3: CASSIESSYEQYF

size: .
D: .
V: TRBV9
J: TRBJ1-6
DNA: TGTGCCAGCAGCGTAGGCGGGAATTCACCCCTCCACTTT
CDR3: CASSVGGNSPLHF

size: .
D: .
V: TRBV19
J: TRBJ1-2
DNA: TGTGCCAGTAGCCTCCTTTCCCTAAACTATGGCTACACCTTC
CDR3: CASSLLSLNYGYTF

size: once
D: TRBD1
V: TRBV14
J: TRBJ1-4
DNA: TGTGCCAGCAGCCGTTTCAAGGGGGCAGGGGAAGAAAAACTGTTTTTT
CDR3: CASSRFKGAGEEKLFF

size: .
D: .
V: TRBV4-3
J: TRBJ1-1
DNA: TGCGCCAGCAGCCAAGAGGAAGGAAAGTTGGCTTTCTTT
CDR3: CASSQEEGKLAFF

size: .
D: TRBD2
V: TRBV19
J: TRBJ2-3
DNA: TGTGCCACTTTAGCGGGGGCAGAAGGGTATTTT
CDR3: CATLAGAEGYF

size: many
D: .
V: TRBV19
J: TRBJ2-5
DNA: TGTGCCAGTAGTACAGGGTTTTCTTCCCCCGAAGAGACCCAGTACTTC
CDR3: CASSTGFSSPEETQYF

size: .
D: .
V: TRBV21-1
J: TRBJ1-6
DNA: TGTGCCAGCAGCAAAAACGCATTCACCAATTCACCCCTCCACTTT
CDR3: CASSKNAFTNSPLHF

size: .
D: .
V: TRBV7-9
J: TRBJ1-1
DNA: TGTGCCAGCAGTCCATGGGGGGGCGCGGACACTGAAGCTTTCTTT
CDR3: CASSPWGGADTEAFF

size: .
D: .
V: TRBV6-4
J: TRBJ2-6
DNA: TGTGCCAGCAAGGGCTCTGGGGCCAACGTCCTGACTTTC
CDR3: CASKGSGANVLTF

size: .
D: .
V: TRBV4-3
J: TRBJ1-2
DNA: TGCGCCAGCAGCCAAGATAAGGGTAACTATGGCTACACCTTC
CDR3: CASSQDKGNYGYTF

size: .
D: .
V: TRBV27
J: TRBJ2-2
DNA: TGTGCCAGCAGTCCCAGCGCTGGATCCGGGGAGCTGTTTTTT
CDR3: CASSPSAGSGELFF

size: .
D: TRBD2
V: TRBV6-1
J: TRBJ2-3
DNA: TGTGCCAGCAGTGCTCGGACTAGCGGGGCGCCAAGCACAGATACGCAGTATTTT
CDR3: CASSARTSGAPSTDTQYF

size: .
D: .
V: TRBV9
J: TRBJ1-1
DNA: TGTGCCAGCAGCGTAGTATGGGGGAACACTGAAGCTTTCTTT
CDR3: CASSVVWGNTEAFF

size: .
D: .
V: TRBV2
J: TRBJ2-4
DNA: TGTGCCAGCAGTGGCTACGCCAGAGAAAACATTCAGTACTTC
CDR3: CASSGYARENIQYF

size: .
D: TRBD1
V: TRBV4-1
J: TRBJ1-5
DNA: TGCGCCAGCAGCCAAGAACAGGGGATATATAGCAATCAGCCCCAGCATTTT
CDR3: CASSQEQGIYSNQPQHF

size: few
D: TRBD1
V: TRBV28
J: TRBJ1-5
DNA: TGTGCCAGCAGTTTCGACAGGGAGGAGAATCAGCCCCAGCATTTT
CDR3: CASSFDREENQPQHF

size: .
D: .
V: TRBV4-1
J: TRBJ2-1
DNA: TGCGCCAGCAGCCAAGTAGGGTTCCGTACGGGCGATGAGCAGTTCTTC
CDR3: CASSQVGFRTGDEQFF

size: .
D: .
V: TRBV7-6
J: TRBJ2-1
DNA: TGTGCCAGCAGCCCGGACGGTTACAATGAGCAGTTCTTC
CDR3: CASSPDGYNEQFF

size: .
D: TRBD2
V: TRBV29-1
J: TRBJ2-7
DNA: TGCAGCGTTTTAGCGGGGCCTATCTACGAGCAGTACTTC
CDR3: CSVLAGPIYEQYF

size: medium-sized
D: TRBD1
V: TRBV7-9
J: TRBJ1-1
DNA: TGTGCCAGCAGCAGCCGACAGGGAGGTACTGAAGCTTTCTTT
CDR3: CASSSRQGGTEAFF

size: .
D: .
V: TRBV4-2
J: TRBJ2-2
DNA: TGTGCCAGCAGCCATAAATCAGGGGAAGGTGCCGGGGAGCTGTTTTTT
CDR3: CASSHKSGEGAGELFF

size: .
D: .
V: TRBV7-8
J: TRBJ1-4
DNA: TGTGCCAGCAGCTTAGACGGAGGCCTTAATGAAAAACTGTTTTTT
CDR3: CASSLDGGLNEKLFF

size: .
D: .
V: TRBV6-5
J: TRBJ1-6
DNA: TGTGCCAGCAGTACGGGACACAATAATTCACCCCTCCACTTT
CDR3: CASSTGHNNSPLHF

size: few
D: TRBD2
V: TRBV5-6
J: TRBJ2-1
DNA: TGTGCCAGCAGCTTAACTAGCGGGTACAATGAGCAGTTCTTC
CDR3: CASSLTSGYNEQFF

size: once
D: TRBD1
V: TRBV2
J: TRBJ2-3
DNA: TGTGCCAGCAGTGAATGGGGACAGGGGGCGGAGACAGATACGCAGTATTTT
CDR3: CASSEWGQGAETDTQYF

size: .
D: TRBD1
V: TRBV19
J: TRBJ1-1
DNA: TGTGCCAGTAGCACCGACCCGGGACAGAGGACTGAAGCTTTCTTT
CDR3: CASSTDPGQRTEAFF

size: .
D: .
V: TRBV4-1
J: TRBJ1-2
DNA: TGCGCCAGCAGCCAAGAAGAGGATACTAACTATGGCTACACCTTC
CDR3: CASSQEEDTNYGYTF

size: few
D: .
V: TRBV6-6
J: TRBJ2-5
DNA: TGTGCCAGCAGCCGAGAACCCCAAGAGACCCAGTACTTC
CDR3: CASSREPQETQYF

size: .
D: TRBD1
V: TRBV7-8
J: TRBJ2-1
DNA: TGTGCCATACCGGGACAGTTACCGAATGAGCAGTTCTTC
CDR3: CAIPGQLPNEQFF

size: .
D: .
V: TRBV4-1
J: TRBJ1-5
DNA: TGCGCCAGCAGCGACCCCGGAGGCGGGGGGAATCAGCCCCAGCATTTT
CDR3: CASSDPGGGGNQPQHF

size: .
D: .
V: TRBV19
J: TRBJ2-7
DNA: TGTGCCAGTACCCCCGGAGGGGGCCTCTACGAGCAGTACTTC
CDR3: CASTPGGGLYEQYF

size: .
D: .
V: TRBV28
J: TRBJ1-5
DNA: TGTGCCAGCAGAGTGAGTCCAGGGTTGGAGCCCCAGCATTTT
CDR3: CASRVSPGLEPQHF

size: .
D: TRBD2
V: TRBV10-2
J: TRBJ2-5
DNA: TGCGCCAGCAGTTTGACTAGCGGGGAGACCCAGTACTTC
CDR3: CASSLTSGETQYF

size: once
D: .
V: TRBV5-8
J: TRBJ1-2
DNA: TGTGCCAGCAGCTCCAGGAGAGGCTCATCGGGGTTATATGGCTACACCTTC
CDR3: CASSSRRGSSGLYGYTF

size: few
D: .
V: TRBV11-1
J: TRBJ1-1
DNA: TGTGCCAGCAGCTTGTCTCAGAACACTGAAGCTTTCTTT
CDR3: CASSLSQNTEAFF

size: .
D: TRBD1
V: TRBV9
J: TRBJ2-7
DNA: TGTGCCAGCAGCGACAGGACAGGGGGCATCTCCGAGCAGTACTTC
CDR3: CASSDRTGGISEQYF

size: .
D: .
V: TRBV4-3
J: TRBJ2-7
DNA: TGCGCCAGCAGCCCCGACCCGGAAATCTCCTACGAGCAGTACTTC
CDR3: CASSPDPEISYEQYF

size: .
D: .
V: TRBV19
J: TRBJ1-1
DNA: TGTGCCAGTAGTATGGGGAACACTGAAGCTTTCTTT
CDR3: CASSMGNTEAFF

size: few
D: .
V: TRBV11-2
J: TRBJ2-3
DNA: TGTGCCAGCAGCTTAGATCACGACCTGGGGGGTATCGGGTATGATTTT
CDR3: CASSLDHDLGGIGYDF

size: .
D: .
V: TRBV7-9
J: TRBJ2-5
DNA: TGTGCCAGCAGCGCACTGGAGACCCAGTACTTC
CDR3: CASSALETQYF

size: .
D: .
V: TRBV14
J: TRBJ1-3
DNA: TGTGCCAGCAGCCAAGTTGGGGGGGCAGGCCGAAACACCATATATTTT
CDR3: CASSQVGGAGRNTIYF

size: .
D: .
V: TRBV5-6
J: TRBJ1-6
DNA: TGTGCCAGCAGCTTTCGACAGGCCAATTCACCCCTCCACTTT
CDR3: CASSFRQANSPLHF

size: .
D: TRBD1
V: TRBV2
J: TRBJ2-1
DNA: TGTGCCACCCGTCCCAAGGGACAGCCATACAATGAGCAGTTCTTC
CDR3: CATRPKGQPYNEQFF